These T cell receptor beta chains were read from a single sample in a study of T cells after yellow fever vaccination. TCRdb re-derived calls from the 5' RACE reads in MiXCR, one entry per CDR3 protein. The data contain about 260,000 distinct CDR3 sequences, roughly 5.2% of them singletons. The input for sequencing was CD4+ T cells sorted from PBMCs, taken on the day of the yellow fever booster vaccination. All receptors derive from a man between 18 and 29 years old who received the YFV17D yellow fever vaccine. Each CDR3 is given with its conserved first and last residue. The order of the fields is V gene, clone size, D gene, J gene, CDR3 protein, CDR3 DNA. The D gene is left open where the match is weak. Some rows have no size entry. The others give once, few or many, or a class for an expanded clone.

V: TRBV12-3/TRBV12-4
size: .
D: TRBD1
J: TRBJ1-2
CDR3: CASSFSGQGNYGYTF
DNA: TGTGCCAGCAGTTTTAGCGGACAGGGCAACTATGGCTACACCTTC

V: TRBV5-1
size: few
D: TRBD1
J: TRBJ1-2
CDR3: CASSHGQGSYGYTF
DNA: TGCGCCAGCAGCCACGGACAGGGGAGCTATGGCTACACCTTC

V: TRBV27
size: .
D: .
J: TRBJ2-2
CDR3: CASSRIAGELFF
DNA: TGTGCCAGCAGTCGAATTGCCGGGGAGCTGTTTTTT

V: TRBV7-9
size: .
D: TRBD1
J: TRBJ1-1
CDR3: CASSFRPGGRSTEAFF
DNA: TGTGCCAGCAGCTTTAGGCCAGGGGGACGATCCACTGAAGCTTTCTTT

V: TRBV4-3
size: few
D: .
J: TRBJ1-5
CDR3: CASSQAKHQPQHF
DNA: TGCGCCAGCAGCCAAGCGAAGCATCAGCCCCAGCATTTT

V: TRBV7-2
size: few
D: .
J: TRBJ1-5
CDR3: CASSTDTRNNQPQHF
DNA: TGTGCCAGCAGCACCGACACCCGTAACAATCAGCCCCAGCATTTT

V: TRBV11-2
size: .
D: .
J: TRBJ2-7
CDR3: CASSLPSIHEQYF
DNA: TGTGCCAGCAGCTTACCTAGCATCCACGAGCAGTACTTC

V: TRBV5-1
size: many
D: .
J: TRBJ2-2
CDR3: CASSVDRANTGELFF
DNA: TGCGCCAGCAGCGTGGATCGGGCGAACACCGGGGAGCTGTTTTTT

V: TRBV20-1
size: few
D: .
J: TRBJ2-5
CDR3: CSPSAVTGIETQYF
DNA: TGCAGCCCCTCGGCTGTTACGGGGATTGAGACCCAGTACTTC

V: TRBV5-1
size: many
D: .
J: TRBJ1-6
CDR3: CASSLEGGNSPLHF
DNA: TGCGCCAGCAGCTTGGAGGGGGGTAATTCACCCCTCCACTTT